This T cell receptor (beta chain) originates from a study of shared clonotypes between healthy human individuals. For the study at large: CD4 naive and memory got three plates each, CD8 naive two, CD8 memory one.

With regard to this clone: The target antigen is unknown. This sample includes further DNA sequences coding for the same CDR3.

Naive CD8 cells lacked CD45RO, underwent positive selection for CCR7 and left out terminally differentiated effector memory CD45RA+ cells. Germline lookup yields CDR1 SGHNT and CDR2 YYREEE (reference sequence). This CDR3 is 13 amino acids long. The trim removed 4 bases at V and 3 bases at J, leaving 3 bases unmatched. Deep was the level used in running the assay. Data came from immunoSEQ multiplex PCR; TCRdb stores just in-frame clones and leaves some out. The profile shows about 2 million clones, less than 95% of them singletons. Study conclusions and caveats: Inspection by rarefaction showed sorted-subset sequencing to be incomplete despite large depth.

This TCR came from a man aged 18 to 29 in good health. What was sequenced was naive CD8+ T cells sorted from blood. The chain combines TRBV5-4 with TRBJ2-7, with TRBD2 identical over 8 bases. The CDR3, as DNA: TGTGCCAGCAGCCTCCGGGGGGGCTACGAGCAGTACTTC. Translated, it gives CASSLRGGYEQYF.